The source of this T cell receptor beta chain is a study of T cell changes during pregnancy in multiple sclerosis (dated by TCRdb to 2018 to 2020). Study-wide context: Changes in the T cell repertoire over the course of pregnancy were examined in this study in women with multiple sclerosis.

For this chain, trimming is 3 bases at the V end and 1 base at the J end, and the number of junction bases without a gene match is 8. The CDR3 spans 18 residues, from the cysteine through the phenylalanine. Here the CDR3 DNA is all that survives: 54 bases in frame from base 1. The germline V gene gives CDR1 as LGHNA and CDR2 as YNFKEQ. A note on this clone: This receptor's antigen is unknown. Base qualities are missing; no much larger clone stands one base away.

The library came from the immunoSEQ multiplex PCR assay. TCRdb stores this immuneACCESS table with in-frame sequences only. Part of the clones is absent; in the studies checked, under half of the shortfall reflects unresolved V genes, and no reason is known for the rest. The table for this sample lists approximately 92,000 clones; approximately 95% of them were counted only once. Of the sample, 0.99% is held by the ten largest clones. This clonotype was sampled from a female donor with multiple sclerosis, enrolled in a pregnancy study. This chain is built from TRBV4-2 and TRBJ2-2, and TRBD2 matches 10 of the central bases. The sample consisted of peripheral blood, taken after pregnancy. The DNA sequence follows: TGTGCCAGCAGCCATAATCCGGGACTAGCGATGAACACCGGGGAGCTGTTTTTT. It specifies CASSHNPGLAMNTGELFF.